These T cell receptor beta chains were read from a single sample in a study of graft-versus-host responses after intestinal transplantation. TCRdb keeps only in-frame clones here, not all; method: immunoSEQ multiplex PCR. This sample has about 15,000 clones; 25% to 40% occur once, and the top ten carry approximately 5.1%. Sequenced material: alloreactive CD4+ T cells from a mixed lymphocyte reaction culture, taken before intestinal transplant. These receptors came from a human patient who received an intestinal transplant. Each CDR3 is given without its conserved first and last residue. Fields, in order: CDR3 length, V gene, J gene, CDR3 protein.

10	TRBV6-6	TRBJ2-2	ASSYSGGELF
11	TRBV6-6	TRBJ1-5	ASSSTSNQPQH
11	TRBV19	TRBJ2-3	ASSIPETDTQY
15	TRBV4-1	TRBJ2-1	ASSQDPGLAGGNEQF
14	TRBV21-1	TRBJ2-7	ASSTDSGASSYEQY
12	TRBV7-9	TRBJ2-7	ASSLGLAGYEQY
13	TRBV6-5	TRBJ2-3	ASSPRWGGGDTQY
14	TRBV28	TRBJ2-4	ASSSPGGTGKNIQY
15	TRBV27	TRBJ2-7	ASSLKSVPTGLYEQY
11	TRBV6-5	TRBJ2-3	ASRRPGTDTQY
11	TRBV6-1	TRBJ1-1	ASREWVGGEAF
14	TRBV5-1	TRBJ1-1	ASSLVSGHMNTEAF
12	TRBV5-1	TRBJ1-4	ASSGQGRGEKLF
11	TRBV5-1	TRBJ2-2	ASSTGDTGELF
16	TRBV19	TRBJ1-5	ASVPDRPTGAASQPQH
10	TRBV6-5	TRBJ1-2	ASRRRLYGYT
15	TRBV4-1	TRBJ2-1	ASSQVGTSGNYNEQF
9	TRBV6-1	TRBJ1-2	ASGLNYGYT
11	TRBV18	TRBJ1-1	ASSPTGGTEAF
11	TRBV30	TRBJ2-5	AWSVIADGTQY
15	TRBV27	TRBJ1-2	ASSLGTGAGRLRGYT
12	TRBV6-1	TRBJ2-2	ASRLTGETGELF
12	TRBV7-9	TRBJ2-5	ASSFEQGYETQY
12	TRBV27	TRBJ2-3	ASSLSGSADTQY
12	TRBV5-6	TRBJ2-7	ASSYDRILDEQY
12	TRBV30	TRBJ2-5	AWRVTGRRETQY
11	TRBV29-1	TRBJ2-5	SATGTGRETQY
12	TRBV5-5	TRBJ1-1	ASSLVQRNTEAF
12	TRBV7-9	TRBJ1-2	ASSLSDRGRGYT
12	TRBV2	TRBJ2-5	ASRRVGAAETQY
16	TRBV11-2	TRBJ1-3	ASSPIGQGGSSGNTIY
12	TRBV7-2	TRBJ2-1	ASSSTSGRDEQF
14	TRBV6-5	TRBJ1-3	ASSYRLWGLGNTIY
12	TRBV29-1	TRBJ2-7	SVALGGRLGEQY
14	TRBV5-1	TRBJ2-5	ASILAGGPGGETQY
12	TRBV7-9	TRBJ1-1	ASSLEGKVTEAF
11	TRBV7-9	TRBJ2-2	ASSFDRAGELF
17	TRBV7-9	TRBJ2-7	ASSLYKWTATQRDYEQY
11	TRBV11-1	TRBJ2-1	ASSLEDRAEQF
10	TRBV5-6	TRBJ2-2	ASSLAIGELF
9	TRBV29-1	TRBJ2-5	SVDPGETQY
10	TRBV6-5	TRBJ2-3	AISESGDTQY
16	TRBV7-7	TRBJ1-1	ASSPPRAEVRANTEAF
13	TRBV5-6	TRBJ1-3	ASSALVGSGNTIY
13	TRBV5-1	TRBJ2-3	ASSPRQAGTDTQY
10	TRBV29-1	TRBJ1-1	SVNRGRTEAF
10	TRBV7-9	TRBJ2-5	ASSLVSETQY
13	TRBV7-9	TRBJ2-7	ASSPPGAGRREQY
12	TRBV10-2	TRBJ1-6	ASRGDNYNSPLH
11	TRBV9	TRBJ2-1	ASSPTRFNEQF